A selection of T cell receptor beta chains follows, all from one sample in a study of early T cells in non-severe SARS-CoV-2 infection. TCRdb passed the 5' RACE reads through MiXCR, listing each CDR3 protein once. The sample contains about 52,000 distinct CDR3 sequences, 11% of which appear only once. What was sequenced was whole blood. The receptors come from an adult who was a healthcare worker with PCR-confirmed SARS-CoV-2 infection or an uninfected control (not recorded which). The CDR3 runs from the conserved cysteine through the conserved F or W. A D gene is named only where the DNA matches it firmly. Clone size is shown for a subset of rows, as once, few, many or a class of expanded clone.

abundance	d_gene	v_gene	j_gene	CDR3nt	CDR3aa
-	-	TRBV4-3	TRBJ1-5	TGCGCCAGCAGCCAATTTCACAATCAGCCCCAGCATTTT	CASSQFHNQPQHF
few	-	TRBV3-1	TRBJ1-1	TGTGCCAGCAGCCCCCCGGGGCGTACAAACTCAGAAGCTTTCTTT	CASSPPGRTNSEAFF
few	-	TRBV6-5	TRBJ2-2	TGTGCCAGCAGTTACCTCGGTGGTGCCGGGGAGCTGTTTTTT	CASSYLGGAGELFF
-	-	TRBV20-1	TRBJ2-5	TGCAGTGCTAGCCGGGACGGCGGTATAGAGACCCAGTACTTC	CSASRDGGIETQYF
many	TRBD2	TRBV7-6	TRBJ2-6	TGTGCCAGCAGCCTTCTGGCAAAGCGGGAGGGCCTTTCCGGGGCCAACGTCCTGACTTTC	CASSLLAKREGLSGANVLTF
many	-	TRBV20-1	TRBJ2-7	TGCAGTGCTGAACCGACAGAGAGTCGACTCTACGAGCAGTACTTC	CSAEPTESRLYEQYF
-	TRBD1	TRBV6-6	TRBJ2-7	TGTGCCAGCAGTTACTCGCTGGGACAGGGAGTTTACGAGCAGTACTTC	CASSYSLGQGVYEQYF
many	TRBD2	TRBV20-1	TRBJ2-1	TGCAGTGCTAGGGAAGGACTAGCGGGAGTTTCCGATGAGCAGTTCTTC	CSAREGLAGVSDEQFF
few	TRBD2	TRBV6-6	TRBJ2-3	TGTGCCAGCAGTTACGGATTGAGCGGGAGGGTTAATACGCAGTATTTT	CASSYGLSGRVNTQYF
many	-	TRBV11-1	TRBJ2-2	TGTGCCAGCAGCCCACACCCAGCCAGGACCGGGGAGCTGTTTTTT	CASSPHPARTGELFF
-	TRBD1	TRBV4-3	TRBJ1-2	TGCGCCAGCAGCCAGCAGACAGGGCTCTATGGCTACACCTTC	CASSQQTGLYGYTF
many	-	TRBV27	TRBJ1-4	TGTGCCAGCAGTTTCTGGTTTGGTGAAAAACTGTTTTTT	CASSFWFGEKLFF
few	-	TRBV5-1	TRBJ2-4	TGCGCCAGCAGCGGGGGTGGACCAAAAAACATTCAGTACTTC	CASSGGGPKNIQYF
many	-	TRBV18	TRBJ2-1	TGTGCCAGCTCACCCTCCAAGCTAGCGACTTACAATGAGCAGTTCTTC	CASSPSKLATYNEQFF
few	-	TRBV7-7	TRBJ2-5	TGTGCTAGCGCTCCACTACCCGGGGGCCAAGAGACCCAGTACTTC	CASAPLPGGQETQYF
-	TRBD2	TRBV7-2	TRBJ2-5	TGTGCCAGCAGCCCCCAGGGAGGGCCGCAAGAGACCCAGTACTTC	CASSPQGGPQETQYF
few	-	TRBV24-1	TRBJ2-6	TGTGCCACCAGTGATTTATCTGGGGCCAACGTCCTGACTTTC	CATSDLSGANVLTF
many	-	TRBV12-3/TRBV12-4	TRBJ1-2	TGTGCCAGCAGTTTAGATTTGGGGGTCTCTGGCTACACCTTC	CASSLDLGVSGYTF
few	-	TRBV12-3/TRBV12-4	TRBJ2-5	TGTGCCAGCAGTAGGGGAGGAGGTCCAGAGACCCAGTACTTC	CASSRGGGPETQYF
few	TRBD2	TRBV3-1	TRBJ2-1	TGTGCCAGCAATTCGGCTAGCGGGAGCAATGAGCAGTTCTTC	CASNSASGSNEQFF
-	-	TRBV12-3/TRBV12-4	TRBJ1-1	TGTGCCAGCAGTCCTACTGCGCGCACTGAAGCTTTCTTT	CASSPTARTEAFF
-	-	TRBV3-1	TRBJ1-1	TGTGCCAGCAACCAAGGGAGGCCAGACACTGAAGCTTTCTTT	CASNQGRPDTEAFF
-	-	TRBV5-1	TRBJ2-5	TGCGCCAGCAGCTTGGTCGTTTTGGTCGAAGAGACCCAGTACTTC	CASSLVVLVEETQYF
-	-	TRBV27	TRBJ2-4	TGTGCCAGCAGTTTACGGGGCCGAGAGGGAAAAAACATTCAGTACTTC	CASSLRGREGKNIQYF
few	-	TRBV6-5	TRBJ2-7	TGTGCCAGCAGTCGGAGGACAGCCTACGAGCAGTACTTC	CASSRRTAYEQYF
-	-	TRBV7-8	TRBJ1-6	TGTGCCAGCAGCCCAGAGCCAGGAGGAGGCTCACCCCTCCACTTT	CASSPEPGGGSPLHF
few	TRBD1	TRBV2	TRBJ1-1	TGTGCCAGCAGAGTACAGGGGGCGAGCACTGAAGCTTTCTTT	CASRVQGASTEAFF
many	TRBD1	TRBV5-1	TRBJ2-7	TGCGCCAGCAGCACGACCGGGACAGGTTCGAACGAGCAGTACTTC	CASSTTGTGSNEQYF
-	-	TRBV9	TRBJ2-7	TGTGCCAGCAGCCCACGACCTTCCTACGAGCAGTACTTC	CASSPRPSYEQYF
few	-	TRBV28	TRBJ1-2	TGTGCCAGCAGTTTACACCTCCAAGGTGGCTACACCTTC	CASSLHLQGGYTF
many	-	TRBV7-2	TRBJ1-4	TGTGCCAGCAGCTTAGGAACAGCACAGCAGAAACTGTTTTTT	CASSLGTAQQKLFF
many	-	TRBV12-3/TRBV12-4	TRBJ1-2	TGTGCCAGCACCACCACTGGGGCGGCGCTCTATGGCTACACCTTC	CASTTTGAALYGYTF
medium-sized	-	TRBV15	TRBJ1-5	TGTGCCACCAGCAGCGGGGGCTCCAGGGATTCGGTTCAGCCCCAGCATTTT	CATSSGGSRDSVQPQHF
few	TRBD1	TRBV7-9	TRBJ1-5	TGTGCCAGCAGTTCCGGGACAGGGTATTTTCAGCCCCAGCATTTT	CASSSGTGYFQPQHF
many	-	TRBV7-2	TRBJ2-7	TGTGCCAGCAGCTTAGGGCTAATACCCGAGCAGTACTTC	CASSLGLIPEQYF
many	-	TRBV7-2	TRBJ1-4	TGTGCCAGCAGCTTCGTGTTGGAAGCGGAACTGTTTTTT	CASSFVLEAELFF
few	TRBD1	TRBV6-1	TRBJ2-2	TGTGCCAGCAAGAAAGGACAGGGGGTAGGCGGGGAGCTGTTTTTT	CASKKGQGVGGELFF
many	-	TRBV12-3/TRBV12-4	TRBJ2-7	TGTGCCAGCAGTTTCCCGCCTCGCCGCGAGCAGTACTTC	CASSFPPRREQYF
many	-	TRBV7-3	TRBJ2-7	TGTGCCAGCAACGCGAGAAGGGTCTCCGAGCAGTACTTC	CASNARRVSEQYF
many	-	TRBV12-3/TRBV12-4	TRBJ1-2	TGTGCCAGCAGCTCCGAGGCAGGGCGATTCTATGGCTACACCTTC	CASSSEAGRFYGYTF
many	-	TRBV19	TRBJ2-2	TGTGCCAGTAGTGGGGCCCTAGGCCTAGGGGAGCTGTTTTTT	CASSGALGLGELFF
many	TRBD2	TRBV6-2/TRBV6-3	TRBJ2-3	TGTGCCAGCGGATTGTCTAGCGGGACAGATACGCAGTATTTT	CASGLSSGTDTQYF
many	TRBD2	TRBV6-6	TRBJ2-5	TGTGCCAGCAGTCTTAGCGGGGGGGCCGTAGAGACCCAGTACTTC	CASSLSGGAVETQYF
-	TRBD2	TRBV20-1	TRBJ2-1	TGCAGTCTCCTAGCGGGGGTATACAATGAGCAGTTCTTC	CSLLAGVYNEQFF
many	TRBD2	TRBV7-7	TRBJ2-5	TGTGCTAGCAGCTTAGCGGGACCTGAGACCCAGTACTTC	CASSLAGPETQYF
-	-	TRBV12-3/TRBV12-4	TRBJ2-1	TGTGCCAGCAGTTTAGCTCGTCAGAGCGGAGGGGAGCAGTTCTTC	CASSLARQSGGEQFF
many	TRBD1	TRBV24-1	TRBJ2-3	TGTGCCACCAGTGAACCCAGGGGGCTGGATACGCAGTATTTT	CATSEPRGLDTQYF
many	-	TRBV7-9	TRBJ2-1	TGTGCCAGCAGCCCTATGGGCGGAAATGAGCAGTTCTTC	CASSPMGGNEQFF
-	TRBD1	TRBV10-3	TRBJ1-1	TGTGCCATCAGTACTGGACAGGGAGGGACTGAAGCTTTCTTT	CAISTGQGGTEAFF
many	TRBD2	TRBV19	TRBJ2-3	TGTGCCAGTAGTACCCAAGCGGGGCGGGGAGATACGCAGTATTTT	CASSTQAGRGDTQYF
few	-	TRBV7-2	TRBJ2-1	TGTGCCAGCAGCTTAGGGCGGTTGGCTGAGCAGTTCTTC	CASSLGRLAEQFF
many	-	TRBV11-2	TRBJ2-1	TGTGCCAGCAGCCCGTGGCGCAGCTCCTACAATGAGCAGTTCTTC	CASSPWRSSYNEQFF